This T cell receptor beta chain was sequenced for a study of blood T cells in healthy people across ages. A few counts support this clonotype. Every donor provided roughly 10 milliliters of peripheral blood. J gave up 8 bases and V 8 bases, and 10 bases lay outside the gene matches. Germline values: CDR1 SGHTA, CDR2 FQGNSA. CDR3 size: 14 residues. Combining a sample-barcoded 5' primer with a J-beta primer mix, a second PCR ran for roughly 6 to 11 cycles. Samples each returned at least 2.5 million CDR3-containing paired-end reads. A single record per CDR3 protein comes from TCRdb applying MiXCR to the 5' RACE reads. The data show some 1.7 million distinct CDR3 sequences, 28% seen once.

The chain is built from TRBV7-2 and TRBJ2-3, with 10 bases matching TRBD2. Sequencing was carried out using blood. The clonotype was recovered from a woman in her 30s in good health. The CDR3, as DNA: TGTGCCAGCGTAAGCGGGAGGGGCGCAGGTACGCAGTATTTT. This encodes CASVSGRGAGTQYF.